This T cell receptor beta chain comes out of a study of immune evolution from preneoplasia to lung adenocarcinoma. Germline V CDR1 and CDR2: MNHEY, SMNVEV (reference sequence). Deletions cut 11 bases from V and 0 bases from J, with 13 bases between. The CDR3 loop spans 13 amino acids. Using immunoSEQ multiplex PCR, the repertoire was profiled, and TCRdb retains in-frame clones only, with some absent. The sample consists of several thousand clones, roughly 80% of them appearing once. This clonotype was sampled from a person aged 50-69 years with lung adenocarcinoma. V gene TRBV27 combines with J gene TRBJ1-1, with D hard to call. The specimen was FFPE normal lung tissue adjacent to the tumor. As DNA, the CDR3 is TGTGCCTCCCAAGACGGACTGAACACTGAAGCTTTCTTT. This encodes CASQDGLNTEAFF.